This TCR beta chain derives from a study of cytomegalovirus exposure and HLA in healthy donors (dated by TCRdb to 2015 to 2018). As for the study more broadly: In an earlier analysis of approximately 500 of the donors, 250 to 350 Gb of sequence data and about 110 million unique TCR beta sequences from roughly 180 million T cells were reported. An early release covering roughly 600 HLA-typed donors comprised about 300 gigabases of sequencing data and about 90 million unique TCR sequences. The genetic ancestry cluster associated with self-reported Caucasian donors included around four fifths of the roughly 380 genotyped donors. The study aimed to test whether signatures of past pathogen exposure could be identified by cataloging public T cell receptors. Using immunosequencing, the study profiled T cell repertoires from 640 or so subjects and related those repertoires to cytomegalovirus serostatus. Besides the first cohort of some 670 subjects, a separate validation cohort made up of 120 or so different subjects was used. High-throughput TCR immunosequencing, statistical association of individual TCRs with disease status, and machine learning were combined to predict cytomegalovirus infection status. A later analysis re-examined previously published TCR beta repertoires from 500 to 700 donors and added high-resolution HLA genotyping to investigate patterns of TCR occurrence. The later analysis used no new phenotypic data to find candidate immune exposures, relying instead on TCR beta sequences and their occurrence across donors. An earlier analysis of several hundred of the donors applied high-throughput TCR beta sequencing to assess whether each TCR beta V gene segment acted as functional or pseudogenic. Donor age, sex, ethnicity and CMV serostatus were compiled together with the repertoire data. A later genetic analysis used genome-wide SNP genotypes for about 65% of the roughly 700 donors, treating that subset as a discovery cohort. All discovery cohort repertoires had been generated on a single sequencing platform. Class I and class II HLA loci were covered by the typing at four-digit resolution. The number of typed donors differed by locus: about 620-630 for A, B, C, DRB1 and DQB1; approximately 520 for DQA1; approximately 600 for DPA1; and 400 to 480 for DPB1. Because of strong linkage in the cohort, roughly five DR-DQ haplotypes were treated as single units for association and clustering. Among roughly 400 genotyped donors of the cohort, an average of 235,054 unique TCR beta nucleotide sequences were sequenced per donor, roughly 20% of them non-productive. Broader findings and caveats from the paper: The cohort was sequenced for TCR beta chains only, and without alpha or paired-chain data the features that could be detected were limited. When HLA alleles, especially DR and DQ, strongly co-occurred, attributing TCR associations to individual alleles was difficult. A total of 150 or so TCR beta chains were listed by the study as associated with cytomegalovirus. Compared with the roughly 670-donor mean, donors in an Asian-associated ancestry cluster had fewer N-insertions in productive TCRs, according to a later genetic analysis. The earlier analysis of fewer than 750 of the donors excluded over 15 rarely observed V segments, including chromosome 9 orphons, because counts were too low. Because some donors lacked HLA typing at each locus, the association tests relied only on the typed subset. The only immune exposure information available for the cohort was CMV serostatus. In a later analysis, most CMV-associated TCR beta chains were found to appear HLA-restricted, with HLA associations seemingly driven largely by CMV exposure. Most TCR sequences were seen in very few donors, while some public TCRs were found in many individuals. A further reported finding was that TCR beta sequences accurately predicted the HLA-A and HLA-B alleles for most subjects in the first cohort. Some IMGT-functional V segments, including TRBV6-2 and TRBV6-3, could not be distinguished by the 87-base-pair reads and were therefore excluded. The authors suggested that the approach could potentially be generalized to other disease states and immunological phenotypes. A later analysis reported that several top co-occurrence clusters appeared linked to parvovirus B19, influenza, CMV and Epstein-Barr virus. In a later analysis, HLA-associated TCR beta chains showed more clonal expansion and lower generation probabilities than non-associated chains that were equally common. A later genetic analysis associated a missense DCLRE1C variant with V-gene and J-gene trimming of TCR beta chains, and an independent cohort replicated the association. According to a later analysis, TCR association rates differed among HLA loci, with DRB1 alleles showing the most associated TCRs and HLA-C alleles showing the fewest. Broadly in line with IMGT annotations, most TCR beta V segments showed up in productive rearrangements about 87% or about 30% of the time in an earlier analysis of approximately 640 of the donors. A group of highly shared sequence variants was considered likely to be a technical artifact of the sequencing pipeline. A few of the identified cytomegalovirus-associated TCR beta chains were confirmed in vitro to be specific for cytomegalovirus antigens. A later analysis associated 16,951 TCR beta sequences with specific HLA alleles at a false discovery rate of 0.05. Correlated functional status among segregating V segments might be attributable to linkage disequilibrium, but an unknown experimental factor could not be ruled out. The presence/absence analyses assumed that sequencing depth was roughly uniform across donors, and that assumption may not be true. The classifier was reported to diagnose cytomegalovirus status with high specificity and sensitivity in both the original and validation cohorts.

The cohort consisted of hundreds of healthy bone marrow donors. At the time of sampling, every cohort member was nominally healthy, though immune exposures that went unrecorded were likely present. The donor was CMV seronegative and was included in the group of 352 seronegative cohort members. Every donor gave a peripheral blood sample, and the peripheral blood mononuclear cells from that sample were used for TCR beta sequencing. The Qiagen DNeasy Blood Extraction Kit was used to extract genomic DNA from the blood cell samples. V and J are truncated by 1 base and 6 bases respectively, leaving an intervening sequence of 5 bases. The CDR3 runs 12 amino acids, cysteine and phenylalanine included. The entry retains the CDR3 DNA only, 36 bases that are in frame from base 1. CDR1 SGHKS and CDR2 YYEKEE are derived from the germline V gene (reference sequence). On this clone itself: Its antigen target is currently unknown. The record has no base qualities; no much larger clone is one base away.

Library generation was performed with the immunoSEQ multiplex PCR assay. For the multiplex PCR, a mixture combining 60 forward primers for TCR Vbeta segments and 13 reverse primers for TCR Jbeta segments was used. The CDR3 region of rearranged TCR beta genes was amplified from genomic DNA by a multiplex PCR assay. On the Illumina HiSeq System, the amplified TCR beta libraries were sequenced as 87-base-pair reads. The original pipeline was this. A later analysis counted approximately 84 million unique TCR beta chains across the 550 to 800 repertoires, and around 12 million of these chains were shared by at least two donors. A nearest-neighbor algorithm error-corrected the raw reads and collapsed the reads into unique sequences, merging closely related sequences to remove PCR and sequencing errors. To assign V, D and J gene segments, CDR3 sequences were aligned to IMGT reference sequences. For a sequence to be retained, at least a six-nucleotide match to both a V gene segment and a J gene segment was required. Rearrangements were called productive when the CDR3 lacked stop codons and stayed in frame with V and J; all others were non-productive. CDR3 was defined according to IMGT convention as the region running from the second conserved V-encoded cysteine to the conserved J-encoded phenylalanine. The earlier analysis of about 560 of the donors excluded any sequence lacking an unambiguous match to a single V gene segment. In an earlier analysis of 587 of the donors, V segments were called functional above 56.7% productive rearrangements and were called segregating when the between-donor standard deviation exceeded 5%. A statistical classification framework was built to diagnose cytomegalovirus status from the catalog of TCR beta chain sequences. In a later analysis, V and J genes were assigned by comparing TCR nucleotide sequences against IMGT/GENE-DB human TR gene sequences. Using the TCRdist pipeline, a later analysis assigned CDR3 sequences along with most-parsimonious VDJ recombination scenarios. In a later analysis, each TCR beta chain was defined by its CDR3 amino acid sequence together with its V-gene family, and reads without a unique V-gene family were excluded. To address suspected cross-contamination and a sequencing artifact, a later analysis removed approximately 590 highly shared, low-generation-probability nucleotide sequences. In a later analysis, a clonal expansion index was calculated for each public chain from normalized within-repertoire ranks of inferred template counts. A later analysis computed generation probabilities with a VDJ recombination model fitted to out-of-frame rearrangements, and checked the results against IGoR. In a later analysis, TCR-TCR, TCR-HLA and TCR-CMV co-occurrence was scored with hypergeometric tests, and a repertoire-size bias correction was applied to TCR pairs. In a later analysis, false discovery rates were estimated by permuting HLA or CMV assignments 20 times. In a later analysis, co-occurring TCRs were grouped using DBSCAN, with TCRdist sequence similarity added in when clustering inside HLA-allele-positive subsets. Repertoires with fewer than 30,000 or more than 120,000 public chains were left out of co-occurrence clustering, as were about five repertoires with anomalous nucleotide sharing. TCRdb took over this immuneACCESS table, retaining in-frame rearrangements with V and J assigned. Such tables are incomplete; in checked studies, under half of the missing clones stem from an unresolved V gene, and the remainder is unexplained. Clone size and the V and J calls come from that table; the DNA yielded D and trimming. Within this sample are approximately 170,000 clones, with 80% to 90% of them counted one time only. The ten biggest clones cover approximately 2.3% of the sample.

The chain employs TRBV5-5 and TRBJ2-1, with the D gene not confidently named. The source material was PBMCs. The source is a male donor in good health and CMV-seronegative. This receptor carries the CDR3 CASSLNINEQFF. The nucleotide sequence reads TGTGCCAGCAGCTTGAATATCAATGAGCAGTTCTTC.